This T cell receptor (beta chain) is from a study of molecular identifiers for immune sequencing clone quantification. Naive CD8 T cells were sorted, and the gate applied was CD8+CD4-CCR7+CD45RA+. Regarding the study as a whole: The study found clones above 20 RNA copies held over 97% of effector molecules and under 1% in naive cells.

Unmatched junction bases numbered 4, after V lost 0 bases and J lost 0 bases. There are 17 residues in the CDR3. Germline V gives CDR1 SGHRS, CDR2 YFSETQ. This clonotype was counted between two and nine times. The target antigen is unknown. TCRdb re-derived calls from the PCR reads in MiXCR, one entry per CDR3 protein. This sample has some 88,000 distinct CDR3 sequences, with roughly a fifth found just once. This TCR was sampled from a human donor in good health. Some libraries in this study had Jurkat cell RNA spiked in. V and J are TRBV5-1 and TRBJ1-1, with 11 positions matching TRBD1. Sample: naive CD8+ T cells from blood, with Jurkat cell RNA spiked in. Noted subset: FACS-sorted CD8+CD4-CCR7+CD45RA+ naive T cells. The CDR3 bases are TGCGCCAGCAGCTTGGTTTGGGACAGGGGGTTGAACACTGAAGCTTTCTTT. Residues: CASSLVWDRGLNTEAFF. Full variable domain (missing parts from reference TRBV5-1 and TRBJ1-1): KAGVTQTPRYLIKTRGQQVTLSCSPISGHRSVSWYQQTPGQGLQFLFEYFSETQRNKGNFPGRFSGRQFSNSRSEMNVSTLELGDSALYLCASSLVWDRGLNTEAFFGQGTRLTVV.